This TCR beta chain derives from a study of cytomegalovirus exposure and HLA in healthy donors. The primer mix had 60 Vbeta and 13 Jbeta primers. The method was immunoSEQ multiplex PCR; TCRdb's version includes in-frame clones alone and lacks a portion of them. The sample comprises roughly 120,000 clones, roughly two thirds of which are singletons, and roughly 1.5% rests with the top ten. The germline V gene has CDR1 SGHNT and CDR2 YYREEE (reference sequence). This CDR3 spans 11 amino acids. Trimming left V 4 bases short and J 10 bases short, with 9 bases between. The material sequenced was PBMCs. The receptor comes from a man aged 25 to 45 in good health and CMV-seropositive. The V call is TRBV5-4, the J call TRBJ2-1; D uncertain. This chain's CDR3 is CASSMRGEQFF. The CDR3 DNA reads TGTGCCAGCAGCATGAGAGGAGAGCAGTTCTTC. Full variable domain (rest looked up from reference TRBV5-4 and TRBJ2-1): ETGVTQSPTHLIKTRGQQVTLRCSSQSGHNTVSWYQQALGQGPQFIFQYYREEENGRGNFPPRFSGLQFPNYSSELNVNALELDDSALYLCASSMRGEQFFGPGTRLTVL.